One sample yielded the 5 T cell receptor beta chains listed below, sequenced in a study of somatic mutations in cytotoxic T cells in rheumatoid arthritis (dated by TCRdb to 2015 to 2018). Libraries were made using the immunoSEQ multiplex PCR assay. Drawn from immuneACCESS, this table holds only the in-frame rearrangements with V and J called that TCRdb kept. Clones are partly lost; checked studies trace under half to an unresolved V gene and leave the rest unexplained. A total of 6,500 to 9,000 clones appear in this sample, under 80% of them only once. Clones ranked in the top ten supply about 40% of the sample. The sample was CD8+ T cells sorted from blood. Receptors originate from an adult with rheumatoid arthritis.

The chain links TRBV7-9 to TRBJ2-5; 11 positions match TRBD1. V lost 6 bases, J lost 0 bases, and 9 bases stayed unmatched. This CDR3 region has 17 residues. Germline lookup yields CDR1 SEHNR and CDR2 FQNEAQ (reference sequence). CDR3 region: CASSLDRGRLYQETQYF. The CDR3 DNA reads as TGTGCCAGCAGTTTGGACAGGGGGCGCTTGTACCAAGAGACCCAGTACTTC.

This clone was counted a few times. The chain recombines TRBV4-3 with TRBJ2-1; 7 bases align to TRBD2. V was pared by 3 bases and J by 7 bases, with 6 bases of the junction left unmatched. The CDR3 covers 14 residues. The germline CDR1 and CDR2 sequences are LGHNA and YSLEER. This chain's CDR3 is CASSQVSGPNEQFF. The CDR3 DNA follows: TGCGCCAGCAGCCAGGTTAGCGGGCCGAATGAGCAGTTCTTC.

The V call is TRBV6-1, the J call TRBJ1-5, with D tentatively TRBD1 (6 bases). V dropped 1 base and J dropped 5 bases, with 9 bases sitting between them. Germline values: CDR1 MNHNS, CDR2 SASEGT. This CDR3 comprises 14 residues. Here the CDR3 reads CASSEVGGYQPQHF. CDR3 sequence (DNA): TGTGCCAGCAGTGAAGTAGGGGGATATCAGCCCCAGCATTTT.

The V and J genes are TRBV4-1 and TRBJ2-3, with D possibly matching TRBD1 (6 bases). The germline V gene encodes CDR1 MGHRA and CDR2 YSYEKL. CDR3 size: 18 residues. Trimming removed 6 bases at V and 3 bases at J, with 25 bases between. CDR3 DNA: TGCGCCAGCAGACACTATGCCGGGACACCCGGAGGTACAGATACGCAGTATTTT. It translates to CASRHYAGTPGGTDTQYF.

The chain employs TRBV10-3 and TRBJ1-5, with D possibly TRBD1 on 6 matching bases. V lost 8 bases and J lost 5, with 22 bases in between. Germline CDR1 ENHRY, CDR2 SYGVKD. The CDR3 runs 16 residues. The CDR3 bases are TGTGCCATCGGGGGGGGCGGGGACATCGGCTATCAGCCCCAGCATTTT. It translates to CAIGGGGDIGYQPQHF.